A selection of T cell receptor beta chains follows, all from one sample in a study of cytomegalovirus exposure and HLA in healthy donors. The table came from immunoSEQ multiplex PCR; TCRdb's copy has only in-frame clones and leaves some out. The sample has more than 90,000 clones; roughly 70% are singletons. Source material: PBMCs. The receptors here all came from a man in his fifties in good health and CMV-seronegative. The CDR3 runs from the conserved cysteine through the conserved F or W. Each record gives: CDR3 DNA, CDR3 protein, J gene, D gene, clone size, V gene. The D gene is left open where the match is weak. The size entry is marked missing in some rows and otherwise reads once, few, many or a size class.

DNA: TGTGCCAGCGGCAATGGGGGGAGGAATTCACCCCTCCACTTT
CDR3: CASGNGGRNSPLHF
J: TRBJ1-6
D: -
size: -
V: TRBV6-5

DNA: TGTGCCTGGAGTGTATACCTACAAGAGACCCAGTACTTC
CDR3: CAWSVYLQETQYF
J: TRBJ2-5
D: -
size: -
V: TRBV30

DNA: TGTGCCAGCAGTACGACTAGCGGGAACTACGAGCAGTACTTC
CDR3: CASSTTSGNYEQYF
J: TRBJ2-7
D: TRBD2
size: -
V: TRBV28

DNA: TGCGCCAGCAGCCAAGTAGGGGCGGCTAATGAAAAACTGTTTTTT
CDR3: CASSQVGAANEKLFF
J: TRBJ1-4
D: -
size: -
V: TRBV4-1

DNA: TGTGCCAGCAGTTTATCCAGGAAAGCTTTCTTT
CDR3: CASSLSRKAFF
J: TRBJ1-1
D: -
size: -
V: TRBV28

DNA: TGTGCCAGTAGTATAGCTCGGGTTGGAGAGCAGTTCTTC
CDR3: CASSIARVGEQFF
J: TRBJ2-1
D: -
size: -
V: TRBV19

DNA: TGCACCAGCAGCCAATACGAGAGGGGGCCCGTCCCTGCCCACGAGCAGTACTTC
CDR3: CTSSQYERGPVPAHEQYF
J: TRBJ2-7
D: -
size: -
V: TRBV1

DNA: TGTGCCAGCAGTGGATTGGGGGCGGGGGGCGGCACAGATACGCAGTATTTT
CDR3: CASSGLGAGGGTDTQYF
J: TRBJ2-3
D: TRBD2
size: -
V: TRBV2

DNA: TGTGCCATCAGTGACGGAGGGAACACTGAAGCTTTCTTT
CDR3: CAISDGGNTEAFF
J: TRBJ1-1
D: -
size: -
V: TRBV10-3

DNA: TGTGCCAGCAGTTGTCAGGGGATGGGGGAGACCCAGTACTTC
CDR3: CASSCQGMGETQYF
J: TRBJ2-5
D: -
size: -
V: TRBV28

DNA: TGTGCCAGCAGTTCCCGACAGGGGGCGCTTCCGTTTTTT
CDR3: CASSSRQGALPFF
J: TRBJ1-4
D: TRBD1
size: -
V: TRBV28

DNA: TGTGCCTCCACGCCGGGTCTCAACCCCACAGATACGCAGTATTTT
CDR3: CASTPGLNPTDTQYF
J: TRBJ2-3
D: -
size: -
V: TRBV11-2

DNA: TGTGCCAGCTCACCACGATCGCCAACAGGGAGCTCTGGGGCCAACGTCCTGACTTTC
CDR3: CASSPRSPTGSSGANVLTF
J: TRBJ2-6
D: -
size: few
V: TRBV18

DNA: TGCGCCAGCAGCGCCACCTCAGGGAATAATATCTACACCTTC
CDR3: CASSATSGNNIYTF
J: TRBJ1-2
D: -
size: -
V: TRBV5-1

DNA: TGCGCCAGCAGCGCGACAGGGCTTGGAAACACCATATATTTT
CDR3: CASSATGLGNTIYF
J: TRBJ1-3
D: TRBD1
size: -
V: TRBV5-1

DNA: TGTGCCAGCAGTGAACCCAGGGTTGAGCCCCAGCATTTT
CDR3: CASSEPRVEPQHF
J: TRBJ1-5
D: -
size: -
V: TRBV6-1

DNA: TGTGCCAGCAGTTTATTAAGCGGGAGAATCGCCGGGGAGCTGTTTTTT
CDR3: CASSLLSGRIAGELFF
J: TRBJ2-2
D: TRBD2
size: -
V: TRBV27

DNA: TGTGCCATCGGGACTAGCGGGAGTTACGACAATGAGCAGTTCTTC
CDR3: CAIGTSGSYDNEQFF
J: TRBJ2-1
D: TRBD2
size: -
V: TRBV10-3

DNA: TGTGCCAGCAGCTTACGAGGACACGCAGACGGGGAGCTGTTTTTT
CDR3: CASSLRGHADGELFF
J: TRBJ2-2
D: -
size: -
V: TRBV11-2

DNA: TGTGCCAGCAGTTCCCCGGACAGGGCGGAATACGAGCAGTACTTC
CDR3: CASSSPDRAEYEQYF
J: TRBJ2-7
D: TRBD1
size: -
V: TRBV6-1

DNA: TGTGCCAGCTCACCCGATCGTCAGGGAACCGAAGCTTTCTTT
CDR3: CASSPDRQGTEAFF
J: TRBJ1-1
D: -
size: -
V: TRBV18

DNA: TGCGCCAGCAGCCTAGGCGGGACCAGCGGAGATACGCAGTATTTT
CDR3: CASSLGGTSGDTQYF
J: TRBJ2-3
D: -
size: -
V: TRBV4-3

DNA: TGTGCCAGCAGTGTCCCGACTAAGAAGGAGACCCAGTACTTC
CDR3: CASSVPTKKETQYF
J: TRBJ2-5
D: -
size: -
V: TRBV25-1

DNA: TGCGCCAGCAGCTTGGCAGGGGGAAAGGAAAAACTGTTTTTT
CDR3: CASSLAGGKEKLFF
J: TRBJ1-4
D: TRBD1
size: -
V: TRBV5-1

DNA: TGTGCCAGCAGTGAAGGAAGGACAGGGAGGATGAGAAAACTGTTTTTT
CDR3: CASSEGRTGRMRKLFF
J: TRBJ1-4
D: TRBD1
size: -
V: TRBV2

DNA: TGTGCCAGCCACCGACAGGGGAGATACAATGAGCAGTTCTTC
CDR3: CASHRQGRYNEQFF
J: TRBJ2-1
D: TRBD1
size: -
V: TRBV28

DNA: TGTGCCAGCAGTTCAGGGCTGAGCTCCTATAATTCACCCCTCCACTTT
CDR3: CASSSGLSSYNSPLHF
J: TRBJ1-6
D: -
size: -
V: TRBV28

DNA: TGCAGCGTTGAAGACTCAGGGACAGGGGATAGGGAGACCCAGTACTTC
CDR3: CSVEDSGTGDRETQYF
J: TRBJ2-5
D: TRBD1
size: -
V: TRBV29-1

DNA: TGTGCCAGTCGACAGGACTCCTACAATGAGCAGTTCTTC
CDR3: CASRQDSYNEQFF
J: TRBJ2-1
D: -
size: -
V: TRBV28

DNA: TGTGCCAGCAGCCGTGCTTGGGCTAGCGGCGGCACAGATACGCAGTATTTT
CDR3: CASSRAWASGGTDTQYF
J: TRBJ2-3
D: TRBD2
size: -
V: TRBV7-2

DNA: TGTGCCAGCAGTTCAGGGCTACCCAGGAACTATGGCTACACCTTC
CDR3: CASSSGLPRNYGYTF
J: TRBJ1-2
D: -
size: -
V: TRBV28

DNA: TGTGCCAGCAGCTCATGGACAGGGGGCTTTTATGGCTACACCTTC
CDR3: CASSSWTGGFYGYTF
J: TRBJ1-2
D: TRBD1
size: -
V: TRBV11-2

DNA: TGTGCCAGCAGTTACGAGGTGCGAGGTGAAAAACTGTTTTTT
CDR3: CASSYEVRGEKLFF
J: TRBJ1-4
D: -
size: -
V: TRBV6-5

DNA: TGTGCCAGCAGTTTTCAGATAGGCGGGGGGCCGAACACTGAAGCTTTCTTT
CDR3: CASSFQIGGGPNTEAFF
J: TRBJ1-1
D: -
size: once
V: TRBV28

DNA: TGTGCCAGCAGCGCCCAACAGGGTTTATTAAACACCATATATTTT
CDR3: CASSAQQGLLNTIYF
J: TRBJ1-3
D: -
size: few
V: TRBV9

DNA: TGTGCCAGTACCGCAAGACCGACTGGGGGGTATAGCAATCAGCCCCAGCATTTT
CDR3: CASTARPTGGYSNQPQHF
J: TRBJ1-5
D: -
size: -
V: TRBV19

DNA: TGTGCCAGCAGCTTTCCGGGACAGGACACAGATACGCAGTATTTT
CDR3: CASSFPGQDTDTQYF
J: TRBJ2-3
D: TRBD1
size: -
V: TRBV5-4

DNA: TGTGCCAGCAGTTATAGCGGGAACTCCTACGAGCAGTACTTC
CDR3: CASSYSGNSYEQYF
J: TRBJ2-7
D: TRBD2
size: few
V: TRBV6-5

DNA: TGCGCCAGCACCCCTGGGAGGTGGGGTGGCTACGAGCAGTACTTC
CDR3: CASTPGRWGGYEQYF
J: TRBJ2-7
D: -
size: -
V: TRBV5-1

DNA: TGTGCCAGCAGTTCTCGACAGGGGGGCGAAAAACTGTTTTTT
CDR3: CASSSRQGGEKLFF
J: TRBJ1-4
D: TRBD1
size: -
V: TRBV2

DNA: TGCGCCAGCAGCCCCCGGGCAGGAGGAGCGGACACTGAAGCTTTCTTT
CDR3: CASSPRAGGADTEAFF
J: TRBJ1-1
D: -
size: -
V: TRBV5-1

DNA: TGTGCCAGCTCAGTGGACTCATACGAGCAGTACTTC
CDR3: CASSVDSYEQYF
J: TRBJ2-7
D: -
size: -
V: TRBV18

DNA: TGTGCCACCAGGCAGGGACAGGGTAGTGAAAAACTGTTTTTT
CDR3: CATRQGQGSEKLFF
J: TRBJ1-4
D: TRBD1
size: -
V: TRBV15